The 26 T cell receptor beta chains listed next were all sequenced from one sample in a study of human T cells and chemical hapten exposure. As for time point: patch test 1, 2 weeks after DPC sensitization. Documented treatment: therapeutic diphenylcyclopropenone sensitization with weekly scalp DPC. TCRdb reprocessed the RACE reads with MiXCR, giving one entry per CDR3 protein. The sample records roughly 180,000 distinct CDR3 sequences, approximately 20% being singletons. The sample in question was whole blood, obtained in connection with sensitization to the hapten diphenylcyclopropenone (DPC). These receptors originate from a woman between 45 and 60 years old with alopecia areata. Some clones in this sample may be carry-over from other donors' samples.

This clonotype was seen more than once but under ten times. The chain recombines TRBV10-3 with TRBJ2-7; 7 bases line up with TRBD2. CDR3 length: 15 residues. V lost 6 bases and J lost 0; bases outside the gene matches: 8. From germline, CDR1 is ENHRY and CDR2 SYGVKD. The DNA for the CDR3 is TGTGCCATCAGCACTCTAGCGGAAAGCTCCTACGAGCAGTACTTC. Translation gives CAISTLAESSYEQYF.

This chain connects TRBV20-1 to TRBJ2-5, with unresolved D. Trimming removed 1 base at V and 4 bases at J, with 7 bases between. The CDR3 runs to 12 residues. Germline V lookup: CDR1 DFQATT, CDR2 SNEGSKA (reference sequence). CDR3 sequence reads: CSARVPGETQYF. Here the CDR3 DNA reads TGCAGTGCTAGAGTTCCGGGAGAGACCCAGTACTTC.

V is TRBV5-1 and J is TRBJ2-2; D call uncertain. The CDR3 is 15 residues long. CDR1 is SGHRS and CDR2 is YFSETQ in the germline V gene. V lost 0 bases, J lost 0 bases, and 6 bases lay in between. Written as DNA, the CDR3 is TGCGCCAGCAGCTTGGGAAGTGCGAACACCGGGGAGCTGTTTTTT. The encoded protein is CASSLGSANTGELFF.

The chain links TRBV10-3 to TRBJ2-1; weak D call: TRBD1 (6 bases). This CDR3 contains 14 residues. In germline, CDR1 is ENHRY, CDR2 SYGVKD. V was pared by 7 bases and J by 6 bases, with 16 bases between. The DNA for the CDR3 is TGTGCCATCACGGACAGAATAGGAAGCAATGAGCAGTTCTTC. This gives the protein CAITDRIGSNEQFF.

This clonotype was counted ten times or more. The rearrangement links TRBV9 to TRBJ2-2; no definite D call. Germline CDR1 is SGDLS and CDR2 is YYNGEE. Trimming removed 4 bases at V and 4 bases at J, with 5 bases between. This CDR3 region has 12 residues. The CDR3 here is CASSLLTGELFF. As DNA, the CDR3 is TGTGCCAGCAGCCTTCTCACCGGGGAGCTGTTTTTT.

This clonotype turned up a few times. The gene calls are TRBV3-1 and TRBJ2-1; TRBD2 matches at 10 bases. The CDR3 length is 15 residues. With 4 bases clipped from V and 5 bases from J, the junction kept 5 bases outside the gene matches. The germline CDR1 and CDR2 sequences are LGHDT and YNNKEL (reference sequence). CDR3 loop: CASSPGLARDNEQFF. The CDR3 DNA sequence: TGTGCCAGCAGCCCGGGACTAGCGAGGGACAATGAGCAGTTCTTC.

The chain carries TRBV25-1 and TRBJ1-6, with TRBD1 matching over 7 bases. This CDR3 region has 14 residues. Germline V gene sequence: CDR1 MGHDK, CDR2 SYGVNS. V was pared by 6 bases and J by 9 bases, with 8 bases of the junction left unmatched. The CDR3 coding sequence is TGTGCCAGCAGGGAACAGGGGATCGGTTCACCCCTCCACTTT. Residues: CASREQGIGSPLHF. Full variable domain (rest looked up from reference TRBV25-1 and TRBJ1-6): EADIYQTPRYLVIGTGKKITLECSQTMGHDKMYWYQQDPGMELHLIHYSYGVNSTEKGDLSSESTVSRIRTEHFPLTLESARPSHTSQYLCASREQGIGSPLHFGNGTRLTVT.

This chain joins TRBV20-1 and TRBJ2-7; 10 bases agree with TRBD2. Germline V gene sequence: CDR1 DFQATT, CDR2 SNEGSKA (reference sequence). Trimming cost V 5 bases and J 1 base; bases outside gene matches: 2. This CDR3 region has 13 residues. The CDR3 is CSAWTSGSYEQYF. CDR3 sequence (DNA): TGCAGTGCTTGGACTAGCGGTTCCTACGAGCAGTACTTC.

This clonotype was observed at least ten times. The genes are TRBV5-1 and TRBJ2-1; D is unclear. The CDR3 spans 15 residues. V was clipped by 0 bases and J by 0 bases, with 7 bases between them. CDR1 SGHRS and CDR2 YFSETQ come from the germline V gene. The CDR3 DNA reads TGCGCCAGCAGCTTGGGATTAGGCTCCTACAATGAGCAGTTCTTC. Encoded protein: CASSLGLGSYNEQFF. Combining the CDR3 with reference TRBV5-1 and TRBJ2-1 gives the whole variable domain KAGVTQTPRYLIKTRGQQVTLSCSPISGHRSVSWYQQTPGQGLQFLFEYFSETQRNKGNFPGRFSGRQFSNSRSEMNVSTLELGDSALYLCASSLGLGSYNEQFFGPGTRLTVL.

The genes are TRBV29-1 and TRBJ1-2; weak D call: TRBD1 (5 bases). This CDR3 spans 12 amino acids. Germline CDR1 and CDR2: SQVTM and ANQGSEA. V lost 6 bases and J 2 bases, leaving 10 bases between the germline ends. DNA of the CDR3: TGCAGCGTGAACAGGTTAAACTATGGCTACACCTTC. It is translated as CSVNRLNYGYTF.

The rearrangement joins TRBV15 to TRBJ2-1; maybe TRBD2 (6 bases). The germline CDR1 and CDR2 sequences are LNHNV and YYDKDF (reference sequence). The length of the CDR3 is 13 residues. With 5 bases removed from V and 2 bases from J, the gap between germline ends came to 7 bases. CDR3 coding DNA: TGTGCCACCAGCCCGGGAGCCTACAATGAGCAGTTCTTC. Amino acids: CATSPGAYNEQFF.

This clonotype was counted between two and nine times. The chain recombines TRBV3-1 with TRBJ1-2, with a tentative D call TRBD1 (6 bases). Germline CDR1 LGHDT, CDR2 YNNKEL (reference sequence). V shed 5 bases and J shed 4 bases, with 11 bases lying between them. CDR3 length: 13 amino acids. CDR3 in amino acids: CASSSGQPYGYTF. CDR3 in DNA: TGTGCCAGCAGCTCGGGACAACCCTATGGCTACACCTTC.

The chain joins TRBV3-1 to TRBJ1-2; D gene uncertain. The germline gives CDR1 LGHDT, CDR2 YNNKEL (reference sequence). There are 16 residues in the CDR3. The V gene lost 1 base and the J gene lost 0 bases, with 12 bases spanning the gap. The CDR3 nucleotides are TGTGCCAGCAGCCAAGTACCGGACGGTCCTAACTATGGCTACACCTTC. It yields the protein CASSQVPDGPNYGYTF.

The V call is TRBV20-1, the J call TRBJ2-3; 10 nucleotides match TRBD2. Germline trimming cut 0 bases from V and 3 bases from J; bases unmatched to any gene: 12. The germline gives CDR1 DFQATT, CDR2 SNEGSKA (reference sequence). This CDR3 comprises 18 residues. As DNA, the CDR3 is TGCAGTGCTAGAGAACGTCGGACTAGCGGATACAAGACAGATACGCAGTATTTT. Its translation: CSARERRTSGYKTDTQYF.

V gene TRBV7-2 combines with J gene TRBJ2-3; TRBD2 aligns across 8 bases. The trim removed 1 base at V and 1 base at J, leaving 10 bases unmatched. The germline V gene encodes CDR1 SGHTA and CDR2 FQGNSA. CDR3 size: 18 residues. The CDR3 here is CASSLDRASGSRTDTQYF. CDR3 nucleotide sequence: TGTGCCAGCAGCTTAGATCGGGCTAGCGGGTCCCGCACAGATACGCAGTATTTT.

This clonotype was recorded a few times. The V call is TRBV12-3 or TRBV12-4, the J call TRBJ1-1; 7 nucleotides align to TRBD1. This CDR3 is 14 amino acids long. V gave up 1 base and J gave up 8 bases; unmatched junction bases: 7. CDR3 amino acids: CASSLGGQVSEAFF. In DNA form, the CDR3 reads TGTGCCAGCAGTTTAGGCGGACAGGTTTCAGAAGCTTTCTTT.

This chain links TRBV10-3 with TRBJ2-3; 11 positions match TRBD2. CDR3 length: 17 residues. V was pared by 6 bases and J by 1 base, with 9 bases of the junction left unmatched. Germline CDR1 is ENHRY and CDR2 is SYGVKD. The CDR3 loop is CAIRAGTSGSGTDTQYF. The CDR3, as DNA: TGTGCCATCAGAGCCGGTACTAGCGGGAGTGGCACAGATACGCAGTATTTT.

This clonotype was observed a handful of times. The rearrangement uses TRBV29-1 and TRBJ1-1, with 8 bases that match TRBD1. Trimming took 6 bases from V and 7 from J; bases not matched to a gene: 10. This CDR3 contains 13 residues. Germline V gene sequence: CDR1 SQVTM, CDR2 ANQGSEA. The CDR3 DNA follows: TGCAGCGTCCAACCAATCGGGACAGGTGAAGCTTTCTTT. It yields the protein CSVQPIGTGEAFF. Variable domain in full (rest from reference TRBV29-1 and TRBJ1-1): SAVISQKPSRDICQRGTSLTIQCQVDSQVTMMFWYRQQPGQSLTLIATANQGSEATYESGFVIDKFPISRPNLTFSTLTVSNMSPEDSSIYLCSVQPIGTGEAFFGQGTRLTVV.

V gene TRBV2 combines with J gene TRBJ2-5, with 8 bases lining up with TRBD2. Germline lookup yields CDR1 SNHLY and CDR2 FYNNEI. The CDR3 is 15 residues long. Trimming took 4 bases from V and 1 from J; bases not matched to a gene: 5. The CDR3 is CASSGLAGSQETQYF. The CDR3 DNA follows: TGTGCCAGCAGTGGATTAGCGGGGAGCCAAGAGACCCAGTACTTC.

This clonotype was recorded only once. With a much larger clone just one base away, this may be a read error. The chain's CDR3 is CASNPTGGYEQYF. CDR3 nucleotide sequence: TGTGCCAGCAACCCGACAGGGGGCTACGAGCAGTACTTC. V is TRBV2 and J is TRBJ2-7; 9 positions agree with TRBD1. The germline gives CDR1 SNHLY, CDR2 FYNNEI. V was clipped by 7 bases and J by 3 bases; unmatched bases: 4. The CDR3 loop spans 13 amino acids.

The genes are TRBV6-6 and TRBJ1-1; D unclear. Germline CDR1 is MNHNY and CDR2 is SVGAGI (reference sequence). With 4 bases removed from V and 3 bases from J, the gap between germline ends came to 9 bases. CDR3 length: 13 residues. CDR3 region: CASSFGGYTEAFF. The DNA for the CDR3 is TGTGCCAGCAGTTTCGGCGGCTACACTGAAGCTTTCTTT.

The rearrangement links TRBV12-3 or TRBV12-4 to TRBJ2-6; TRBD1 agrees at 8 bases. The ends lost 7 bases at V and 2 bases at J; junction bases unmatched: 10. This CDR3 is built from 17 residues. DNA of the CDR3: TGTGCCAGCACCCTTGGACAGGGAAGGGCTGGGGCCAACGTCCTGACTTTC. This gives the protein CASTLGQGRAGANVLTF.

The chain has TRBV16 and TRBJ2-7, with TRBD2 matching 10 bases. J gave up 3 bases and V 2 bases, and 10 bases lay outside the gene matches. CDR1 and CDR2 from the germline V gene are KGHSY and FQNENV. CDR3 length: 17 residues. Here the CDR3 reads CASSQVGLASPYYEQYF. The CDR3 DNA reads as TGTGCCAGCAGCCAAGTGGGACTAGCGAGCCCGTACTACGAGCAGTACTTC. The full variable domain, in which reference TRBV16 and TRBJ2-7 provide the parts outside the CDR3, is GEEVAQTPKHLVRGEGQKAKLYCAPIKGHSYVFWYQQVLKNEFKFLISFQNENVFDETGMPKERFSAKCLPNSPCSLEIQATKLEDSAVYFCASSQVGLASPYYEQYFGPGTRLTVT.

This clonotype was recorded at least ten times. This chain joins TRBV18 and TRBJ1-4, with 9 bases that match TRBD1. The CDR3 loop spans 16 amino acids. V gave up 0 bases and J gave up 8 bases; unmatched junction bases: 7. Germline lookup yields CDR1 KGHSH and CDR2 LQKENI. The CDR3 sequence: CASSPPPGQGREKLFF. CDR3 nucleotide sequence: TGTGCCAGCTCACCACCACCGGGACAGGGAAGAGAAAAACTGTTTTTT.

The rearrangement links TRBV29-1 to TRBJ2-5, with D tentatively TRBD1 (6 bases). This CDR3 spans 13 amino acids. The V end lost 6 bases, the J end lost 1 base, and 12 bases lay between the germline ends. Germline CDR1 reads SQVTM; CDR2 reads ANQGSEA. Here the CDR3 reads CSVPDRPQETQYF. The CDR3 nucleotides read TGCAGCGTCCCGGACAGACCCCAAGAGACCCAGTACTTC.

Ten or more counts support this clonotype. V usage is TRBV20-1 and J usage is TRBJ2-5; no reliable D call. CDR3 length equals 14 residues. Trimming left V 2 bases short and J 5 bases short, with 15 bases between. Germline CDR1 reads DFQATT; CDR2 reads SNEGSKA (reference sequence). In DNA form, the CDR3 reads TGCAGTGCTAGACACGTCTCGGTTCTGGAGACCCAGTACTTC. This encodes CSARHVSVLETQYF.